The clone carrying this T cell receptor (beta chain) has just a few counts. The antigen is unknown. The read terminates 3 residues before the CDR3 end, so the remaining end is supplied by the germline J gene. Sequenced by immunoSEQ multiplex PCR; TCRdb stores in-frame clones only, minus some. This sample includes more than 35,000 clones with no singletons; its ten biggest clones take up 5% to 6.5%. The source of the sample is a study of T cell clonality in common variable immunodeficiency. CDR1 is SSHAT, CDR2 FNYEAQ, per germline (reference sequence). The J segment lost 2 bases and the V segment lost 8 bases, leaving 4 bases of the junction unmatched. This CDR3 contains 14 residues. Broader study findings: In common variable immunodeficiency, TCR beta chains reportedly carried fewer deletions and N-nucleotide insertions.

This chain uses TRBV7-7 with TRBJ2-3; 10 bases map to TRBD2. Specimen: peripheral blood mononuclear cells. The TCR originated in a human donor with common variable immunodeficiency. CDR3 residues: CASGLAGATDTQYF. The covered CDR3 bases are TGTGCCAGCGGGCTAGCGGGGGCCACAGATACG.